These 25 T cell receptor beta chains originate from one sample sequenced in a study of T-cell memory formation after mild COVID-19. TCRdb re-derived calls from the 5' RACE reads in MiXCR, one entry per CDR3 protein. The sample yields about 410,000 distinct CDR3 sequences, around 17% seen once. The sample was PBMCs or a T cell subset sorted from them (not recorded which). These receptors originate from a man aged 18 to 29 who had mild COVID-19 (a few samples of this study predate the infection). Cell type and time point are not known.

The chain couples TRBV5-1 to TRBJ2-3; 9 bases line up with TRBD1. The CDR3 covers 15 residues. Looked up from germline, CDR1 is SGHRS and CDR2 is YFSETQ. Unmatched junction bases numbered 6, after V lost 4 bases and J lost 3 bases. CDR3 sequence: CASSPGTGRTDTQYF. CDR3 nucleotide sequence: TGCGCCAGCAGCCCGGGGACAGGGCGAACAGATACGCAGTATTTT.

The chain combines TRBV14 with TRBJ2-7; D gene uncertain. The V end was cut by 6 bases, the J end by 2 bases, with 17 bases between. This CDR3 contains 15 residues. CDR1 and CDR2 (germline): SGHDN, FVKESK. Here the CDR3 DNA reads TGTGCCAGCAGTCCCGGGCTGGCAAATACCTACGAGCAGTACTTC. Translated, it gives CASSPGLANTYEQYF.

This clonotype was counted only a few times. The chain employs TRBV7-9 and TRBJ2-5; TRBD1 agrees at 10 bases. J lost 13 bases, V lost 5 bases, and 16 bases had no gene match. The CDR3 loop spans 15 amino acids. Germline CDR1 is SEHNR and CDR2 is FQNEAQ (reference sequence). The CDR3 coding sequence is TGTGCCAGCAGCGTTGTCCGGGACAGGGGCCCGCTTCTGTACTTC. Its protein product is CASSVVRDRGPLLYF. The complete variable domain, with remaining parts taken from reference TRBV7-9 and TRBJ2-5, reads DTGVSQNPRHKITKRGQNVTFRCDPISEHNRLYWYRQTLGQGPEFLTYFQNEAQLEKSRLLSDRFSAERPKGSFSTLEIQRTEQGDSAMYLCASSVVRDRGPLLYFGPGTRLLVL.

This chain uses TRBV7-2 with TRBJ1-1; TRBD1 might be the D (6 bases). Trimming took off 0 bases at V and 1 base at J, with 9 bases between the two ends. The CDR3 runs to 15 residues. Looked up from germline, CDR1 is SGHTA and CDR2 is FQGNSA. CDR3 sequence reads: CASSLALGQNTEAFF. The CDR3 DNA sequence: TGTGCCAGCAGCTTAGCTTTGGGACAGAACACTGAAGCTTTCTTT.

CDR3 amino acids: CSARSSSGAYYNEQFF. CDR3 in DNA: TGCAGTGCTAGATCTTCTAGCGGAGCCTACTACAATGAGCAGTTCTTC. This sequence joins TRBV20-1 and TRBJ2-1, with TRBD2 matching over 7 bases. The length of the CDR3 is 16 residues. Trimming at V came to 2 bases and at J to 3 bases, leaving 10 bases not matched to a gene. Germline CDR1 reads DFQATT; CDR2 reads SNEGSKA (reference sequence).

This clonotype was seen just once. The chain uses TRBV9 and TRBJ1-1; no clear D. The CDR3 has 15 amino acids. V lost 0 bases, J lost 1 base, and 10 bases lay in between. CDR1 and CDR2 from the germline V gene are SGDLS and YYNGEE. In DNA, the CDR3 is TGTGCCAGCAGCGTAGACCTGCGGCGGAACACTGAAGCTTTCTTT. This encodes CASSVDLRRNTEAFF.

The J gene is TRBJ1-5, the V gene TRBV2; 7 nucleotides align to TRBD1. This CDR3 has 14 amino acids. The J segment lost 3 bases and the V segment lost 4 bases, leaving 3 bases of the junction unmatched. Germline lookup yields CDR1 SNHLY and CDR2 FYNNEI. The CDR3 DNA reads as TGTGCCAGCAGTGGACAGGGTAACAATCAGCCCCAGCATTTT. Protein product: CASSGQGNNQPQHF.

This clonotype was seen a few times. The CDR3 protein is CASSVGRLAGGLRSYNEQFF. As DNA, the CDR3 is TGTGCCAGCAGCGTAGGGAGGCTAGCGGGGGGGCTCCGTTCCTACAATGAGCAGTTCTTC. The chain combines TRBV9 with TRBJ2-1; 12 nucleotides agree with TRBD2. The CDR3 totals 20 residues. Germline values: CDR1 SGDLS, CDR2 YYNGEE. The J segment lost 1 base and the V segment lost 0 bases, leaving 11 bases of the junction unmatched.

This clonotype has only a few counts. The chain joins TRBV20-1 to TRBJ2-5, with D possibly called TRBD1 or TRBD2 (6 bases each). The CDR3 has 14 residues. CDR1 DFQATT and CDR2 SNEGSKA come from the germline V gene (reference sequence). Trimming stripped 6 bases from V and 6 bases from J, with 20 bases between. In DNA form, the CDR3 reads TGCAGTGCGACCACCGGGGGCACCGGGAAGACCCAGTACTTC. This codes for CSATTGGTGKTQYF.

The genes are TRBV7-6 and TRBJ1-6, with D possibly matching TRBD1 (5 bases). V shed 5 bases and J shed 10 bases, with 15 bases lying between them. The length of the CDR3 is 14 residues. Germline loops: CDR1 SGHVS, CDR2 FNYEAQ. Here the CDR3 reads CASSQEDRGSPLHF. The CDR3 nucleotides read TGTGCCAGCAGCCAGGAAGACAGAGGATCACCCCTCCACTTT.

This clonotype has more than one count but fewer than ten. CDR3 loop: CASSRLVEETQYF. Written as DNA, the CDR3 is TGTGCCAGCAGCCGATTAGTGGAGGAGACCCAGTACTTC. The rearrangement joins TRBV7-9 to TRBJ2-5; D gene ambiguous. The CDR3 consists of 13 residues. V was trimmed by 5 bases and J by 5 bases, leaving 12 bases between them. Germline CDR1 is SEHNR and CDR2 is FQNEAQ (reference sequence).

J is TRBJ2-3 and V is TRBV20-1; D gene unclear. This CDR3 has 12 amino acids. Germline V CDR1 and CDR2: DFQATT, SNEGSKA (reference sequence). With 2 bases removed from V and 7 bases from J, the gap between germline ends came to 10 bases. CDR3 residues: CSARPDGYTQYF. DNA of the CDR3: TGCAGTGCTAGACCGGACGGTTATACGCAGTATTTT.

This clonotype was recorded a few times. The V call is TRBV7-3, the J call TRBJ2-3; D gene ambiguous. V lost 3 bases to trimming and J lost 6 bases, with 13 bases between them. Germline assignment: CDR1 SGHTA and CDR2 FQGTGA. CDR3 length: 14 residues. The CDR3 loop is CASSFGSLFDTQYF. CDR3 DNA: TGTGCCAGCAGCTTCGGCTCGCTCTTTGATACGCAGTATTTT. Combining the CDR3 with reference TRBV7-3 and TRBJ2-3 gives the whole variable domain GAGVSQTPSNKVTEKGKYVELRCDPISGHTALYWYRQSLGQGPEFLIYFQGTGAADDSGLPNDRFFAVRPEGSVSTLKIQRTERGDSAVYLCASSFGSLFDTQYFGPGTRLTVL.

This clonotype has only a few counts. V gene TRBV11-2 combines with J gene TRBJ2-1; 7 nucleotides align to TRBD1. Germline CDR1 SGHAT, CDR2 FQNNGV. The length of the CDR3 is 15 residues. V shed 6 bases and J 0 bases; nucleotides not matched to a gene: 5. The CDR3 reads CASRRTGSSYNEQFF. The CDR3 DNA follows: TGTGCCAGCAGGCGGACAGGTAGCTCCTACAATGAGCAGTTCTTC.

The V gene is TRBV6-2 or TRBV6-3, the J gene TRBJ2-1; no reliable D call. CDR1 and CDR2 from the germline V gene are MNHEY and SVGEGT. CDR3 length: 12 residues. V was shortened by 4 bases and J by 8 bases, with 9 bases between the two germline ends. The CDR3 nucleotides read TGTGCCAGCAGTTTACGCCTTGATGAGCAGTTCTTC. Protein product: CASSLRLDEQFF.

This clonotype was found a few times. V is TRBV7-2 and J is TRBJ1-2, with D hard to call. From germline, CDR1 is SGHTA and CDR2 FQGNSA. Trimming stripped 5 bases from V and 3 bases from J, with 10 bases between. This CDR3 spans 13 amino acids. CDR3 sequence: CASSLNTYYGYTF. Written as DNA, the CDR3 is TGTGCCAGCAGCCTTAACACCTACTATGGCTACACCTTC.

This clonotype showed up many times. This is likely a read error, given that the CDR3 carries no conserved phenylalanine or tryptophan at its end. Because the CDR3's place on the DNA is in doubt, the DNA is left out and the CDR3 is given as listed by TCRdb. The chain carries TRBV7-9 and TRBJ2-1; the table's D call, TRBD2, has no DNA check behind it. The CDR3 has 14 amino acids, counting both end residues. Germline V lookup: CDR1 SEHNR, CDR2 FQNEAQ (reference sequence). The CDR3 here is CASTLGVADLPKCL.

This clonotype showed up just a few times. V is TRBV29-1 and J is TRBJ1-2, with no clear D. This CDR3 contains 11 residues. Germline V lookup: CDR1 SQVTM, CDR2 ANQGSEA. Trimming removed 4 bases from V and 5 bases from J, with 8 bases in between. The CDR3 nucleotides read TGCAGCGTTGTATCGGGGTATGGCTACACCTTC. It codes for CSVVSGYGYTF.

This chain joins TRBV7-9 and TRBJ1-1; D uncertain. V lost 1 base, J lost 5 bases, and 17 bases lay in between. The CDR3 length is 16 residues. Germline V CDR1 and CDR2: SEHNR, FQNEAQ (reference sequence). The CDR3 reads CASSLDPGPGRTEAFF. CDR3 DNA: TGTGCCAGCAGCTTAGATCCCGGTCCGGGAAGGACTGAAGCTTTCTTT.

This clonotype was seen only a few times. The chain carries TRBV6-1 and TRBJ1-4; TRBD1 matches 10 bases. The CDR3 is 18 amino acids. Germline-derived CDR1 and CDR2 are MNHNS and SASEGT. J was trimmed by 2 bases and V by 0 bases; bases with no gene match: 6. CDR3: CASSEALPTGGTNEKLFF. In DNA, the CDR3 is TGTGCCAGCAGTGAAGCGCTTCCGACAGGGGGCACTAATGAAAAACTGTTTTTT.

The genes are TRBV7-8 and TRBJ2-1; 7 nucleotides align to TRBD1. Looked up from germline, CDR1 is SGHVS and CDR2 is FQNEAQ. The V and J ends lost 5 bases and 3 bases, in that order; junction bases with no gene match: 7. The CDR3 contains 15 residues. CDR3 sequence reads: CASSVMTGSYNEQFF. CDR3 DNA: TGTGCCAGCAGCGTCATGACAGGGAGCTACAATGAGCAGTTCTTC.

At least ten counts were recorded for this clonotype. The chain couples TRBV5-1 to TRBJ1-1, with 7 bases lining up with TRBD1. Germline CDR1 is SGHRS and CDR2 is YFSETQ. CDR3 length: 13 amino acids. V lost 1 base, J lost 4 bases, and 1 base stayed unmatched. DNA for the CDR3: TGCGCCAGCAGCTTGCAGGGGGGCACTGAAGCTTTCTTT. Amino acid sequence: CASSLQGGTEAFF. The full variable domain, with the rest looked up from reference TRBV5-1 and TRBJ1-1, is KAGVTQTPRYLIKTRGQQVTLSCSPISGHRSVSWYQQTPGQGLQFLFEYFSETQRNKGNFPGRFSGRQFSNSRSEMNVSTLELGDSALYLCASSLQGGTEAFFGQGTRLTVV.

The J gene is TRBJ1-2, the V gene TRBV4-3; D remains ambiguous. Germline assignment: CDR1 LGHNA and CDR2 YSLEER. The CDR3 loop spans 15 amino acids. V was trimmed by 0 bases and J by 10 bases, leaving 18 bases between them. CDR3 protein: CASSQDHVTVPFYTF. CDR3 nucleotide sequence: TGCGCCAGCAGCCAAGATCACGTGACGGTACCATTCTACACCTTC.

The V call is TRBV27, the J call TRBJ2-1; TRBD1 is a possible D gene (5 bases). The CDR3 runs to 15 residues. Per germline, CDR1 MNHEY and CDR2 SMNVEV (reference sequence). The V end lost 2 bases, the J end lost 9 bases, and 17 bases lay between the germline ends. CDR3 sequence: CASSLRLDGAGEQFF. DNA of the CDR3: TGTGCCAGCAGTTTAAGGCTAGATGGGGCCGGTGAGCAGTTCTTC.

This clonotype turned up a few times. The J gene is TRBJ2-2, the V gene TRBV27; maybe TRBD2 (5 bases). V was pared by 2 bases and J by 6 bases, with 7 bases between. The CDR3 is 13 residues long. In germline, CDR1 is MNHEY, CDR2 SMNVEV (reference sequence). CDR3 sequence (DNA): TGTGCCAGCAGTTTAGTCGGGGCCGGGGAGCTGTTTTTT. Residues: CASSLVGAGELFF.